Presented here are 10 T cell receptor beta chains from one specimen sequenced in a study of blood T cell repertoires in COVID-19. This table comes from immunoSEQ multiplex PCR, and its TCRdb copy is limited to in-frame clones, with some not included. Among about 180,000 clones, about 82% were seen once, and the ten largest hold approximately 6.2%. Source material: peripheral blood. The receptors shown here come from a man between 65 and 85 years old with active or convalescent COVID-19.

CDR3 protein: CASSPGQGARDTIYF. In DNA, the CDR3 is TGTGCCAGCTCACCCGGACAGGGGGCGAGGGACACCATATATTTT. The V and J genes are TRBV18 and TRBJ1-3, with 11 bases that match TRBD1. This CDR3 contains 15 residues. Germline CDR1 is KGHSH and CDR2 is LQKENI. J gave up 8 bases and V 3 bases, and 6 bases lay outside the gene matches.

The V gene is TRBV5-1, the J gene TRBJ2-1; 7 nucleotides match TRBD2. This CDR3 has 16 residues. Germline CDR1 is SGHRS and CDR2 is YFSETQ. The junction had 5 bases not matched to a gene; V was cut back by 0 bases and J by 2 bases. The CDR3 nucleotides read TGCGCCAGCAGCTTGGTATCGAGCGGGACCTACAATGAGCAGTTCTTC. Translated, it gives CASSLVSSGTYNEQFF.

The rearrangement links TRBV9 to TRBJ2-7, with 7 bases fitting TRBD2. The V gene's germline CDR1 is SGDLS and CDR2 YYNGEE. V gave up 3 bases and J gave up 0 bases; unmatched junction bases: 6. The CDR3 covers 15 residues. The CDR3 DNA follows: TGTGCCAGCAGCGCAAAACGGGACTACTCCTACGAGCAGTACTTC. This sequence encodes CASSAKRDYSYEQYF. The full variable domain, rest sourced from reference TRBV9 and TRBJ2-7, is DSGVTQTPKHLITATGQRVTLRCSPRSGDLSVYWYQQSLDQGLQFLIQYYNGEERAKGNILERFSAQQFPDLHSELNLSSLELGDSALYFCASSAKRDYSYEQYFGPGTRLTVT.

This clone was detected only a few times. The gene calls are TRBV23-1 and TRBJ2-7; D perhaps matches TRBD1 (6 bases). Being an ORF, TRBV23-1 has a function that is uncertain. The V and J ends lost 1 base and 3 bases respectively, with 13 bases between them. The length of the CDR3 is 15 residues. Here the CDR3 reads CASSQWGQLSYEQYF. The CDR3 nucleotides are TGCGCCAGCAGTCAATGGGGGCAGCTGAGCTACGAGCAGTACTTC.

The J gene is TRBJ1-2, the V gene TRBV7-8; a weak D match, TRBD1 (6 bases). The CDR3 length is 14 residues. Per germline, CDR1 SGHVS and CDR2 FQNEAQ. Between the trimmed V and J ends, which lost 5 bases and 8 bases, there was a span of 18 bases. DNA of the CDR3: TGTGCCAGCAGCCGCGACAGGACTTCTATGGGCTACACCTTC. The encoded protein is CASSRDRTSMGYTF.

This clone was recorded a few times. V and J are TRBV7-6 and TRBJ1-4; D is undetermined. Germline values: CDR1 SGHVS, CDR2 FNYEAQ. Trimming cost V 5 bases and J 5 bases, with 15 bases left between them. The CDR3 spans 15 residues. The CDR3 nucleotides are TGTGCCAGCAGCCCAGCGAACTATCGCAATGAAAAACTGTTTTTT. This codes for CASSPANYRNEKLFF.

The CDR3 sequence is CASSLRLAGRQETQYF. CDR3 nucleotides: TGCGCCAGCAGCTTGCGACTAGCGGGACGACAAGAGACCCAGTACTTC. J is TRBJ2-5 and V is TRBV5-1, with 11 bases matching TRBD2. V lost 1 base to trimming and J lost 2 bases; unmatched junction nucleotides: 4. The CDR3 runs to 16 residues. Germline CDR1 reads SGHRS; CDR2 reads YFSETQ. Together with reference TRBV5-1 and TRBJ2-5, the CDR3 gives the full variable domain: KAGVTQTPRYLIKTRGQQVTLSCSPISGHRSVSWYQQTPGQGLQFLFEYFSETQRNKGNFPGRFSGRQFSNSRSEMNVSTLELGDSALYLCASSLRLAGRQETQYFGPGTRLLVL.

This clone appeared a few times. The chain employs TRBV14 and TRBJ2-1; 8 positions match TRBD1. Losses at the gene ends were 1 base for V and 5 bases for J; bases not matched to a gene: 4. CDR3 length: 15 residues. Germline V gives CDR1 SGHDN, CDR2 FVKESK. The CDR3, as DNA: TGTGCCAGCAGCCAAGGGGACAGGACAGACAATGAGCAGTTCTTC. It is translated as CASSQGDRTDNEQFF.

The J gene is TRBJ2-3, the V gene TRBV5-1, with TRBD2 identical over 7 bases. V trimming: 2 bases; J trimming: 3 bases; junction bases outside the gene matches: 6. The CDR3 extends over 15 amino acids. CDR1 is SGHRS, CDR2 YFSETQ, per germline. In DNA form, the CDR3 reads TGCGCCAGCAGCTTTTTGAGCGGGGCGACAGATACGCAGTATTTT. Encoded protein: CASSFLSGATDTQYF.

V is TRBV30 and J is TRBJ2-1, with 7 positions matching TRBD2. The CDR3 length is 12 residues. Trimming removed 0 bases from V and 9 bases from J; junction bases left unmatched: 2. Germline V gene sequence: CDR1 GTSNPN, CDR2 SVGIG (reference sequence). This CDR3 reads CAWSVTGGEQFF. In DNA, the CDR3 is TGTGCCTGGAGTGTAACGGGGGGTGAGCAGTTCTTC.